This T cell receptor beta chain was obtained from a study of shared clonotypes between healthy human individuals. Several immunoSEQ plates held equal portions of the genomic DNA taken from each subset. Original analysis: Without quality scores, immunoSEQ junctional reads could not be filtered like full-length reads. The protocol was immunoSEQ multiplex PCR, while the TCRdb copy is restricted to in-frame clones and leaves out a portion. V and J calls and clone size come straight from that table; D and trimming were deduced from the DNA. The sample contains about 980,000 clones, approximately 80% of which appear only once. Concerning this clone itself: The sample contains more than one DNA sequence encoding this CDR3.

This CDR3 region has 15 residues. Germline-derived CDR1 and CDR2 are ENHRY and SYGVKD. The junction had 3 bases not matched to a gene; V was cut back by 0 bases and J by 3 bases. The sample was memory CD4+ T cells sorted from blood. Subset indicated: CD45RA-negative fraction. The clonotype was recovered from a man aged 18 to 29 in good health. The rearrangement links TRBV10-3 to TRBJ2-7; TRBD2 matches 9 bases. The CDR3 nucleotides read TGTGCCATCAGTGAGTCGGTTAGCGGGGGCTACGAGCAGTACTTC. Translation: CAISESVSGGYEQYF.